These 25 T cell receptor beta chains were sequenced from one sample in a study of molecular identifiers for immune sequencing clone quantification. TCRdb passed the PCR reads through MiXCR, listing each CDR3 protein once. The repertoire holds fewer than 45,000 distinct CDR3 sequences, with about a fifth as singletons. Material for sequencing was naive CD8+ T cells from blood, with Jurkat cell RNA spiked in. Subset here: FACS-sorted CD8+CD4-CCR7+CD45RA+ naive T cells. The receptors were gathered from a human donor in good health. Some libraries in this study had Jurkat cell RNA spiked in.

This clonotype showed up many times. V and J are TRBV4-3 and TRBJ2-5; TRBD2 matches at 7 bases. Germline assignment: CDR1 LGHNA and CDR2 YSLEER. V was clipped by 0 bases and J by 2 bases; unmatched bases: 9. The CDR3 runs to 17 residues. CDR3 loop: CASSQDCGGAWQETQYF. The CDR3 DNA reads TGCGCCAGCAGCCAAGATTGCGGGGGAGCGTGGCAAGAGACCCAGTACTTC.

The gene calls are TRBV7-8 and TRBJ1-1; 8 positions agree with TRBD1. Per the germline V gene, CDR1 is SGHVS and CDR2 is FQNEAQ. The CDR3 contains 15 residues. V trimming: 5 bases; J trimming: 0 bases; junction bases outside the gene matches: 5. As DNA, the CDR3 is TGTGCCAGCAGCCCCTGGACAGGGATGAACACTGAAGCTTTCTTT. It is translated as CASSPWTGMNTEAFF.

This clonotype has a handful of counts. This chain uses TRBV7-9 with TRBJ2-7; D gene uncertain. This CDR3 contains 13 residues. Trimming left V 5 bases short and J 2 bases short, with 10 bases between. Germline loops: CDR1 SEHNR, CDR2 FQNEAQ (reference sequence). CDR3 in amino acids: CASSHPSTYEQYF. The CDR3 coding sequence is TGTGCCAGCAGCCACCCTAGTACCTACGAGCAGTACTTC.

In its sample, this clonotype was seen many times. The CDR3 nucleotides are TGTGCCAGCAGCCAAGATGGGCAGAACCCCACTAGCACAGATACGCAGTATTTT. Encoded protein: CASSQDGQNPTSTDTQYF. This chain uses TRBV3-1 with TRBJ2-3; D not resolved. Germline V lookup: CDR1 LGHDT, CDR2 YNNKEL (reference sequence). This CDR3 is built from 18 residues. The germline V and J ends were trimmed by 0 bases and 0 bases, with 16 bases remaining between them.

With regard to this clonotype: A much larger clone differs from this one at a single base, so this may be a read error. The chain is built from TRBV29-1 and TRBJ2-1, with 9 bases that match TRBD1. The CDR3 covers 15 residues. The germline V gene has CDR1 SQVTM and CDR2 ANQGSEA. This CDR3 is CSGWTGDGRGNGQFF. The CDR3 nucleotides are TGCAGCGGTTGGACAGGGGACGGCCGAGGAAATGGGCAGTTCTTC.

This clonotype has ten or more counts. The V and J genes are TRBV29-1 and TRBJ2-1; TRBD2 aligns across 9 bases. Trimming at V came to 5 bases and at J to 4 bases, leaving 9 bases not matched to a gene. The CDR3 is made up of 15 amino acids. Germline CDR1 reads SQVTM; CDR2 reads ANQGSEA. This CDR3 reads CSVLPASGVYNEQFF. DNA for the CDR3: TGCAGCGTTCTCCCCGCTAGCGGGGTTTACAATGAGCAGTTCTTC.

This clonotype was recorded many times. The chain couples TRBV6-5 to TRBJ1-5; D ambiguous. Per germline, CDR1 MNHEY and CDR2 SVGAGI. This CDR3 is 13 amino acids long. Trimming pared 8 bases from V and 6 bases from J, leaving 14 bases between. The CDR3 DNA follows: TGTGCCAGCTTTCCCCAAGAGGGTCAGCCCCAGCATTTT. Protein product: CASFPQEGQPQHF.

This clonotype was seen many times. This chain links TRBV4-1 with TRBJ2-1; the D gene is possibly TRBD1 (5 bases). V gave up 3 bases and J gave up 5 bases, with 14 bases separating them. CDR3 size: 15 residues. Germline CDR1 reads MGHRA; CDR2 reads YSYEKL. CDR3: CASSHAGLKDNEQFF. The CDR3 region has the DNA TGCGCCAGCAGCCATGCAGGGCTCAAGGACAATGAGCAGTTCTTC.

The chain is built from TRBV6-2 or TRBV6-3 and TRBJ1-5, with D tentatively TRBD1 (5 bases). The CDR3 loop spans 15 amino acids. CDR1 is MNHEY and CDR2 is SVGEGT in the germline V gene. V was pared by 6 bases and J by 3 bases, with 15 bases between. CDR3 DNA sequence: TGTGCCAGCAGCTCCCGGGACGAATTCAATCAGCCCCAGCATTTT. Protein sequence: CASSSRDEFNQPQHF.

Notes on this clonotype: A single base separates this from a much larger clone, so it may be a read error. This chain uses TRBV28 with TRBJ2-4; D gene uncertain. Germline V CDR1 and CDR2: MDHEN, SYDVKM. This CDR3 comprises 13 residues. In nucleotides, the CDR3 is TGTGCCAGCTGTTTTCCCCAGTACGGCATTCAGTACTTC. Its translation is CASCFPQYGIQYF.

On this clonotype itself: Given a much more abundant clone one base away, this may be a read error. CDR3 in DNA: TGTGCCAGCAGTTTTTCGGCTAGCGGACAAGGGACCCAGTACTTC. Protein: CASSFSASGQGTQYF. The V call is TRBV27, the J call TRBJ2-5; 7 bases align to TRBD2. The CDR3 consists of 15 residues. CDR1 is MNHEY, CDR2 SMNVEV, per germline (reference sequence).

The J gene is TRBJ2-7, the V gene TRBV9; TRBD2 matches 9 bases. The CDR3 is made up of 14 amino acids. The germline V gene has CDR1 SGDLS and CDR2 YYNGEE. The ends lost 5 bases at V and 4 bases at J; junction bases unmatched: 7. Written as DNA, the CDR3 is TGTGCCAGCAGTATTAGCGGGGGACATTACGAGCAGTACTTC. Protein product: CASSISGGHYEQYF.

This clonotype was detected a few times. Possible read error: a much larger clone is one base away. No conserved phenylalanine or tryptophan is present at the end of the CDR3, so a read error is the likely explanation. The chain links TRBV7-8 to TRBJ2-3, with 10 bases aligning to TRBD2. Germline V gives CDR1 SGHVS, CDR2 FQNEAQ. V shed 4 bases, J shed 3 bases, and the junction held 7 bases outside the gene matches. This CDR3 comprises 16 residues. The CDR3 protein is CASSYIAGGSTDTQYL. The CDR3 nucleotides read TGTGCCAGCAGCTACATAGCGGGGGGCAGTACAGATACGCAGTATCTT.

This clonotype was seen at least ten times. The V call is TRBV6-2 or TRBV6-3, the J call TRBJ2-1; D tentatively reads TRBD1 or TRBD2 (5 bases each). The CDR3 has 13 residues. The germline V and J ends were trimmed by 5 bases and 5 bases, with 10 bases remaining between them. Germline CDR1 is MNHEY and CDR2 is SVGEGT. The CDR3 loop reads CASSPRGNNEQFF. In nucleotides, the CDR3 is TGTGCCAGCAGTCCCCGGGGCAACAATGAGCAGTTCTTC.

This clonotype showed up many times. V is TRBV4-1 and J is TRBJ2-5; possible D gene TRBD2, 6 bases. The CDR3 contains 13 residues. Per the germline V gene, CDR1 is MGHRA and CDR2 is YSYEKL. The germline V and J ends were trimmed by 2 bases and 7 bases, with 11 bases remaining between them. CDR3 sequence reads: CASSQSQGGTQYF. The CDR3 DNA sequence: TGCGCCAGCAGCCAAAGCCAGGGAGGGACCCAGTACTTC.

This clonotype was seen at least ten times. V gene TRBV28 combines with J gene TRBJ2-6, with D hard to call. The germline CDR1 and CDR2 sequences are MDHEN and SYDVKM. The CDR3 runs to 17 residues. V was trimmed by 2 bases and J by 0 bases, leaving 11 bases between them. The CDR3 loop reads CASSLPRLFSGANVLTF. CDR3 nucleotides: TGTGCCAGCAGTTTACCCCGACTGTTCTCTGGGGCCAACGTCCTGACTTTC.

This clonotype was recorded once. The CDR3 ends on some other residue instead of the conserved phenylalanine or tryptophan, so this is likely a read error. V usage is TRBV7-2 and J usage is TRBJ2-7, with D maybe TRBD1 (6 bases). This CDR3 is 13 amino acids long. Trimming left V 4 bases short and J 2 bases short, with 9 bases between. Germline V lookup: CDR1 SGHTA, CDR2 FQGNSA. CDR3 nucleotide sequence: TGTGCCAGCAGCTCTGGGACACCCTACGAGCAGTACCTC. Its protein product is CASSSGTPYEQYL.

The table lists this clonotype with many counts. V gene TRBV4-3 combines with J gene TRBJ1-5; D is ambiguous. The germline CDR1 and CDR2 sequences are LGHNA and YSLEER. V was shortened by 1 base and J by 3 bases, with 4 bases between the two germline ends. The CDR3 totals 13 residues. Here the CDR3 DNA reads TGCGCCAGCAGCCAAGGAATCAATCAGCCCCAGCATTTT. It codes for CASSQGINQPQHF.

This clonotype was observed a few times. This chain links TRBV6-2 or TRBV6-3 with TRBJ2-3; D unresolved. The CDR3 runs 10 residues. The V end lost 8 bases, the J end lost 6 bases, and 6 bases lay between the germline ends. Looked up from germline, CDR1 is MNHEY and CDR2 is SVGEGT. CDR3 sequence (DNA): TGTGCCAGCGAAGGGGATACGCAGTATTTT. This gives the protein CASEGDTQYF.

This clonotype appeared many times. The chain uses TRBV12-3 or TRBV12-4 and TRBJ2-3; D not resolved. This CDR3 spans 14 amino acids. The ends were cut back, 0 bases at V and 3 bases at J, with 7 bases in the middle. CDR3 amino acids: CASSLAGRTDTQYF. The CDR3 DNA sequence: TGTGCCAGCAGTTTAGCGGGTAGAACAGATACGCAGTATTTT.

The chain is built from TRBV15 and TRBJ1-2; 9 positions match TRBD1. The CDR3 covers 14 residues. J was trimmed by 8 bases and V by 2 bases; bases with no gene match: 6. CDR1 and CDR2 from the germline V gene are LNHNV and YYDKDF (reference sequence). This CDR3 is CATSRSGTGSGYTF. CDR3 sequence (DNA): TGTGCCACCAGCAGATCCGGGACAGGGTCGGGCTACACCTTC.

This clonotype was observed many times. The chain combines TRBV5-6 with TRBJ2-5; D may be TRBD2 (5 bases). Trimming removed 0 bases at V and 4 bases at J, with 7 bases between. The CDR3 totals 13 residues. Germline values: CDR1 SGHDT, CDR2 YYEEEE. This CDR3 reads CASSLDLAETQYF. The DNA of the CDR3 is TGTGCCAGCAGCTTGGATCTAGCAGAGACCCAGTACTTC.

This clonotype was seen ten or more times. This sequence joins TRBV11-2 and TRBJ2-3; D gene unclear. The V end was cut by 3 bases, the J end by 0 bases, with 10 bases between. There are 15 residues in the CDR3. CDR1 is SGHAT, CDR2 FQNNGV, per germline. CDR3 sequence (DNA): TGTGCCAGCAGCTTTTTTCCGGACAGCACAGATACGCAGTATTTT. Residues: CASSFFPDSTDTQYF. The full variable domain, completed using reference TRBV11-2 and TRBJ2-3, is EAGVAQSPRYKIIEKRQSVAFWCNPISGHATLYWYQQILGQGPKLLIQFQNNGVVDDSQLPKDRFSAERLKGVDSTLKIQPAKLEDSAVYLCASSFFPDSTDTQYFGPGTRLTVL.

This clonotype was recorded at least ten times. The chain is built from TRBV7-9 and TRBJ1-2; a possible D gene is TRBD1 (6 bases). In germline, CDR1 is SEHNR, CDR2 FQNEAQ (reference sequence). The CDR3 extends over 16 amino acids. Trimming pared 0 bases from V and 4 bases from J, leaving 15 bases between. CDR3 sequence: CASSLAITGAVYGYTF. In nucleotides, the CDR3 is TGTGCCAGCAGCTTAGCGATAACGGGGGCTGTCTATGGCTACACCTTC. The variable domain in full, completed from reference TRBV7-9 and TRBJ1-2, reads DTGVSQNPRHKITKRGQNVTFRCDPISEHNRLYWYRQTLGQGPEFLTYFQNEAQLEKSRLLSDRFSAERPKGSFSTLEIQRTEQGDSAMYLCASSLAITGAVYGYTFGSGTRLTVV.

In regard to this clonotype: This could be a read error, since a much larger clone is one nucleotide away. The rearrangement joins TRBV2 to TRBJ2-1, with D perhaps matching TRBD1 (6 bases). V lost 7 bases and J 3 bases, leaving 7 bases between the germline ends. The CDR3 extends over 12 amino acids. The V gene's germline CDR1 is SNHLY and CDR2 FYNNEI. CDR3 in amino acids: CASKDSYNEQFF. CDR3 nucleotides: TGTGCCAGCAAGGACAGCTACAATGAGCAGTTCTTC.